Listed below are T cell receptor beta chains from one sample, sequenced in a study of T cell changes during pregnancy in multiple sclerosis. The table came from immunoSEQ multiplex PCR; TCRdb's copy has only in-frame clones and leaves some out. The sample carries about 100,000 clones, approximately 92% recorded once. The sequencing used peripheral blood, collected after pregnancy. The receptors were sampled from a female donor with multiple sclerosis, enrolled in a pregnancy study. The CDR3 runs from the conserved cysteine through the conserved F or W. The D gene is left open where the match is weak. Expanded clones get a size class; other rows say once, few or many, or leave the size out.

TRBJ1-5 | TRBD1 | TRBV5-1 | . | TGCGCCAGCAGGGTGGGGACAGGAGATCAGCCCCAGCATTTT | CASRVGTGDQPQHF
TRBJ2-2 | TRBD2 | TRBV7-3 | once | TGTGCCAGCAGCTTTGTGGCGGGGGCCGGGGAGCTGTTTTTT | CASSFVAGAGELFF
TRBJ2-2 | . | TRBV6-6 | . | TGTGCCAGCAGTTCCTTTCCCGGGGAGCTGTTTTTT | CASSSFPGELFF
TRBJ2-5 | TRBD2 | TRBV7-9 | . | TGTGCCAGCAGCTTATCATGGGCGGGGGATGTGAAGACCCAGTACTTC | CASSLSWAGDVKTQYF
TRBJ2-6 | TRBD1 | TRBV28 | . | TGTGCCAGCAGTCCCCTGGCCGGGACAGGGTCTGGGGCCAACGTCCTGACTTTC | CASSPLAGTGSGANVLTF
TRBJ2-3 | TRBD1 | TRBV19 | . | TGTGCCAGTAGTATCGGGACAGACTCTAGCACAGATACGCAGTATTTT | CASSIGTDSSTDTQYF
TRBJ1-1 | TRBD1 | TRBV6-4 | . | TGTGCCAGCAGTGACTCGCAGGGGGCAAATGAAGCTTTCTTT | CASSDSQGANEAFF
TRBJ1-2 | . | TRBV29-1 | . | TGCAGCGTTGACCCGGGTAAATTGGGTGGCTACACCTTC | CSVDPGKLGGYTF
TRBJ1-5 | . | TRBV19 | . | TGTGCCAGTAGTGCGCAAGATCAGCCCCAGCATTTT | CASSAQDQPQHF
TRBJ1-5 | TRBD1 | TRBV6-1 | . | TGTGCCAGCAGTCAACAGGGGATTAGCAATCAGCCCCAGCATTTT | CASSQQGISNQPQHF
TRBJ2-7 | TRBD2 | TRBV28 | . | TGTGCCAGCAGGGGAGGGGTGGGACTAGCCTACGAGCAGTACTTC | CASRGGVGLAYEQYF
TRBJ1-6 | . | TRBV4-1 | . | TGCGCCAGCAGCGACCGGGACTGGGTTAATTCACCCCTCCACTTT | CASSDRDWVNSPLHF
TRBJ1-5 | . | TRBV2 | once | TGTGCCAGCAGTTTACAGGACAATCAGCCCCAGCATTTT | CASSLQDNQPQHF
TRBJ1-5 | . | TRBV4-3 | . | TGCGCCAGCAGCCAAGGACGGGGGCAGCCCCAGCATTTT | CASSQGRGQPQHF
TRBJ2-1 | . | TRBV5-8 | . | TGTGCCAGCAGCTTGTGGCGGGTGACAAATGAGCAGTTCTTC | CASSLWRVTNEQFF
TRBJ2-7 | TRBD2 | TRBV7-8 | . | TGTGCCAGCAGCTTAGCAGGGACTAGCGGGGAGTACGAGCAGTACTTC | CASSLAGTSGEYEQYF
TRBJ2-7 | TRBD2 | TRBV18 | . | TGTGCCAGCTCACCAAAGCGGGAAAACTCCTACGAGCAGTACTTC | CASSPKRENSYEQYF
TRBJ1-2 | . | TRBV19 | . | TGTGCCAGTAGTATAGATCGGGTCGGCTATGGCTACACCTTC | CASSIDRVGYGYTF
TRBJ1-6 | . | TRBV4-1 | . | TGCGCCAGCAGCCAAGTGGACAGCCCCGATTCACCCCTCCACTTT | CASSQVDSPDSPLHF
TRBJ1-5 | TRBD1 | TRBV6-1 | . | TGTGCCAGCGTTGGGAGGAGGGGGCGAGATCAGCCCCAGCATTTT | CASVGRRGRDQPQHF
TRBJ2-7 | . | TRBV18 | . | TGTGCCAGCTCACCACCCTCGGGGTCCTACGAGCAGTACTTC | CASSPPSGSYEQYF
TRBJ1-1 | TRBD1 | TRBV28 | . | TGTGCCAGCAGTTTCAGGGGGATGAACACTGAAGCTTTCTTT | CASSFRGMNTEAFF
TRBJ2-7 | TRBD2 | TRBV7-2 | . | TGTGCCAGCAGCTTGGGGGCGGGGGGGCTGATCGAGCAGTACTTC | CASSLGAGGLIEQYF
TRBJ2-1 | . | TRBV7-3 | . | TGTGCCAGCAGCTCCGAAGCTTCGAGCAATGAGCAGTTCTTC | CASSSEASSNEQFF
TRBJ2-5 | . | TRBV5-1 | . | TGCGCCAGCAGCTTGCGTCAGGGGTTGGAGACCCAGTACTTC | CASSLRQGLETQYF
TRBJ2-3 | . | TRBV30 | once | TGTGCCTGGGACATCGGCACAGATACGCAGTATTTT | CAWDIGTDTQYF
TRBJ2-3 | TRBD2 | TRBV28 | . | TGTGCCAGCAGTTTCACAGGGGTCGGAGGACTAGCGGGAGAGGCGAATACGCAGTATTTT | CASSFTGVGGLAGEANTQYF
TRBJ1-4 | . | TRBV11-1 | . | TGTGCCAGCACCCCGACAGGATGGAAGGAAAAACTGTTTTTT | CASTPTGWKEKLFF
TRBJ1-2 | TRBD1 | TRBV5-4 | . | TGTGCCAGCAGCTCCAACAGGGGGGGCTATGGCTACACCTTC | CASSSNRGGYGYTF
TRBJ1-1 | TRBD1 | TRBV7-2 | . | TGTGCCAGCAGCTCGGGACAGGGGGCTAGTACTGAAGCTTTCTTT | CASSSGQGASTEAFF
TRBJ1-2 | . | TRBV11-2 | . | TGTGCCAGCAGCCCGGGGGTCTATGGCTACACCTTC | CASSPGVYGYTF
TRBJ1-4 | . | TRBV30 | . | TGTGCCTGGATGACAGCTAATGAAAAACTGTTTTTT | CAWMTANEKLFF
TRBJ1-4 | . | TRBV5-1 | . | TGCGCCAGCAGCTTGGTTAGCGGAGCGGATGAAAAACTGTTTTTT | CASSLVSGADEKLFF
TRBJ1-1 | . | TRBV19 | . | TGTGCCAGTAGTATGGGCTTTGGGAGGGGGAACACTGAAGCTTTCTTT | CASSMGFGRGNTEAFF
TRBJ2-7 | . | TRBV4-1 | . | TGCGCCAGCAGCCAGCTGGGGGACAAGTACTACGAGCAGTACTTC | CASSQLGDKYYEQYF
TRBJ2-7 | TRBD1 | TRBV6-6 | . | TGTGCCAGCAGTGCCGACAGGGGCTACGAGCAGTACTTC | CASSADRGYEQYF
TRBJ2-7 | . | TRBV30 | . | TGTGCCTGGAGTGTAGGCAGGTCTTACGAGCAGTACTTC | CAWSVGRSYEQYF
TRBJ2-7 | TRBD2 | TRBV7-2 | . | TGTGCCAGCAGCCCGAGCGGGGGGTCGACCTACGAGCAGTACTTC | CASSPSGGSTYEQYF
TRBJ2-4 | TRBD2 | TRBV7-9 | . | TGTGCCAGCAGCTCGGGACTAGCGGCACTAGCCAAAAACATTCAGTACTTC | CASSSGLAALAKNIQYF
TRBJ1-1 | TRBD1 | TRBV7-2 | . | TGTGCCAGCAGCTTAGACAGGGGAGGAACTGAAGCTTTCTTT | CASSLDRGGTEAFF
TRBJ1-5 | . | TRBV19 | . | TGTGCCAGTAGTATAGCGGACAGACCCAATCAGCCCCAGCATTTT | CASSIADRPNQPQHF
TRBJ1-2 | . | TRBV30 | few | TGTGCCTGGAGCCGACAGACTTGGACTATGGCCTTC | CAWSRQTWTMAF
TRBJ2-7 | TRBD1 | TRBV28 | . | TGTGCCAGCAGTTTAAGGACAGGGGCCTACGAGCAGTACTTC | CASSLRTGAYEQYF
TRBJ2-7 | TRBD1 | TRBV19 | once | TGTGCCAGTAGTCCGACAGGGATCCCCTACGAGCAGTACTTC | CASSPTGIPYEQYF
TRBJ2-5 | TRBD2 | TRBV5-6 | . | TGTGCCAGCAGCTTGGCGGGAGGGTTAGAGACCCAGTACTTC | CASSLAGGLETQYF
TRBJ1-1 | . | TRBV30 | . | TGTGCCTGGAACCGACAGGCAGACACTGAAGCTTTCTTT | CAWNRQADTEAFF
TRBJ1-3 | . | TRBV28 | . | . | CASSFLAGSGNTIYF
TRBJ1-1 | . | TRBV9 | . | TGTGCCAGCAGCGTAGCCATGAACACTGAAGCTTTCTTT | CASSVAMNTEAFF
TRBJ2-4 | . | TRBV2 | . | TGTGCCAGCAGTCCTACTAGGCTCTGGTACTTC | CASSPTRLWYF
TRBJ2-7 | TRBD2 | TRBV4-1 | . | TGCGCCAGCAGCCAAGATCAGCGGGGGGCCTACGAGCAGTACTTC | CASSQDQRGAYEQYF
TRBJ1-1 | . | TRBV5-4 | . | TGTGCCAGCAGCTTTCGGGGGGGGCTGGGCACTGAAGCTTTCTTT | CASSFRGGLGTEAFF
TRBJ1-1 | . | TRBV18 | . | TGTGCCAGCTCCCCGGTCTGGAACACTGAAGCTTTCTTT | CASSPVWNTEAFF
TRBJ2-1 | TRBD1 | TRBV19 | . | TGTGCCAGCACGCCAGGGGGTCCTAGGAATGAGCAGTTCTTC | CASTPGGPRNEQFF